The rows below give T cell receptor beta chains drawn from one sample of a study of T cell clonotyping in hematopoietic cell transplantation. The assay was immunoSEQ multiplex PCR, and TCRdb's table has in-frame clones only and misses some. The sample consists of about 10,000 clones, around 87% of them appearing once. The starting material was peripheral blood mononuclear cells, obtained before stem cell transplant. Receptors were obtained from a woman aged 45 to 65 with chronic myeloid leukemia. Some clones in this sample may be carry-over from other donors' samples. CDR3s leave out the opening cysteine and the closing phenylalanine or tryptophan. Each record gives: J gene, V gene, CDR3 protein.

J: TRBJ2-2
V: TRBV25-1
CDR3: ASSELLSGELF

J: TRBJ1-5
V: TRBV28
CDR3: ASSLTWVQPQH

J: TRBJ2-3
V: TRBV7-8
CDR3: ASSLDPGQGASDPDTQY

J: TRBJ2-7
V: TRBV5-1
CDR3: ASTFGLAGANEQY

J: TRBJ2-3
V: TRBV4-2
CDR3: ASSLLLQGTSTDTQY

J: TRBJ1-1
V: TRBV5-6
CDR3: ASSLNLGSTEAF

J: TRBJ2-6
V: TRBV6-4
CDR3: ASSDNSGANVLT

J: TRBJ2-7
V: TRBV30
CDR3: AWSVAGGPYEQY

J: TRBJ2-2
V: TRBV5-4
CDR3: ASSRGQGFLGGELF

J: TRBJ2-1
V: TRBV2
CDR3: ASMGTSDNEQF

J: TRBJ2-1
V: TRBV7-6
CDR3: ASSPSGRAMMVNEQF

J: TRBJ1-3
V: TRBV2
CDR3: ASSARHLLGRSGNTIY

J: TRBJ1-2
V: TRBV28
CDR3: ASSLSSAGAYGYT

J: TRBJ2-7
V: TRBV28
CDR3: ASKVSGQGDEQY

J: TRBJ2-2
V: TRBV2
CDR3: ASKEGHRNTGELF

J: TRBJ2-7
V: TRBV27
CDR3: ASSLELAGVYEQY

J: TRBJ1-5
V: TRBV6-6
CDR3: ASSLARVNQPQH

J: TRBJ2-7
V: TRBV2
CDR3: ASSEQGREQY

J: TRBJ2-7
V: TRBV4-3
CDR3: ASSQEWQGVYEQY

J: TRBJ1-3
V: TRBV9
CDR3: ASSVSWASGNTIY

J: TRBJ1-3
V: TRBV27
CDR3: ASSSTAGNTIY

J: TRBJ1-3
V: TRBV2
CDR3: ASRLQGAGNTIY

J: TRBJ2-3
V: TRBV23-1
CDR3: ASSPRDSAVDTQY

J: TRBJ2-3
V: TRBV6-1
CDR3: ASSVFGQDTQY

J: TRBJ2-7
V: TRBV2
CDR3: ASSPPLGTSGRAGEY

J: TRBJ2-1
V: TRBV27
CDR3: ASSLLGQGRNEQF

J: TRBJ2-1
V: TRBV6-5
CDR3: ASSTPGRQF

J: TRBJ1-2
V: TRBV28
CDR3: ASSLVGGWGYT

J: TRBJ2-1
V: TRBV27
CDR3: ASSSIAGGHEQF

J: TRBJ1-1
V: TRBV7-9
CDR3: ASSLAGREAF

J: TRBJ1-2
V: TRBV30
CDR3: AWTRTGGDGYT

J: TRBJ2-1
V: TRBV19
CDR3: ASSIEGGYNEQF

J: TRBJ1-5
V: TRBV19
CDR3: ASRSGGAGQPQH

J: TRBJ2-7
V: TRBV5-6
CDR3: ASSSWAGGAEQY

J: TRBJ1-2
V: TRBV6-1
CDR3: ASSNDRGQGYT

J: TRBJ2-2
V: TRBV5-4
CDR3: ASSLGVGRVGGELF

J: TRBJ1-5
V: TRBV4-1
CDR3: ASSQVTGSNQPQH

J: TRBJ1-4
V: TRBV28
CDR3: ASKATVTNEKLF

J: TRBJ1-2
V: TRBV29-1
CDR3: SVATGTDYGYT

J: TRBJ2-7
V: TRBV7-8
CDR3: ASSLAGEGEQY

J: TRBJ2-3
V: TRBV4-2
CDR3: ASSQEPSGTTDTQY

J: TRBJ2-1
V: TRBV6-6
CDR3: ASSYGFPGREYEQF

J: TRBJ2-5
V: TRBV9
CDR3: ASSVTYKETQY

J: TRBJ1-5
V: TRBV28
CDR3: ASSLTGASNQPQH

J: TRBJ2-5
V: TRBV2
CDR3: ASSEARGGDTSPGTQY

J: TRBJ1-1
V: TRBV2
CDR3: ASIEGFRAF

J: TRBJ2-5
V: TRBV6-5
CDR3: ASSLRGQLETQY

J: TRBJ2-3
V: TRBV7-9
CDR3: ASSLDLYTQY

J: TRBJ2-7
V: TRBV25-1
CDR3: ASTGLYEQY

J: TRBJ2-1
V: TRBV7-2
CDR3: ASSLGLVNEQF

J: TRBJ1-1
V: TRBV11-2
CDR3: ASSSSWMNTEAF

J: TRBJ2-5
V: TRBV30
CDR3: AWSADRGRPQETQY

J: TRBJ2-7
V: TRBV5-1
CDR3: ASSSSGSAYEQY

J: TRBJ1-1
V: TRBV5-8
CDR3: ASSLWQVGNTEAF

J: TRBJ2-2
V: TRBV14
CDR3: ASSQEDQHSAGELF

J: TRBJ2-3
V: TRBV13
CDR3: ASSLETGSTDTQY

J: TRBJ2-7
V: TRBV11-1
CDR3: ASSSWDRGYEQY